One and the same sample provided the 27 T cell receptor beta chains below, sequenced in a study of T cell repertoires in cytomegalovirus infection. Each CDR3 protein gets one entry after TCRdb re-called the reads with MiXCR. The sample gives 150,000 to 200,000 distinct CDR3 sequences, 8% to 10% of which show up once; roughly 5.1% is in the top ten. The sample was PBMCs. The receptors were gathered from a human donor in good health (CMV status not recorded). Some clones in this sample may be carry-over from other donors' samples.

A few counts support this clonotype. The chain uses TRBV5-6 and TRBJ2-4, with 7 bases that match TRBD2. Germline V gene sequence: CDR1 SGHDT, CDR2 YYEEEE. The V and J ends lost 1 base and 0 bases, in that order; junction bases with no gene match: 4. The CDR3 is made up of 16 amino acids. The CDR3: CASSLQRELAKNIQYF. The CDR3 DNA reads TGTGCCAGCAGCTTGCAGCGGGAACTAGCCAAAAACATTCAGTACTTC.

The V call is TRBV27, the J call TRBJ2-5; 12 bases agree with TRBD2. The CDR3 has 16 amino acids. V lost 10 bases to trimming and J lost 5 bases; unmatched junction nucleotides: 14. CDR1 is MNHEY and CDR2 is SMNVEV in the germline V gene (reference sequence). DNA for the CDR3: TGTGCCACCGACCCTAGGACTAGCGGGATTAGCGAGACCCAGTACTTC. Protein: CATDPRTSGISETQYF.

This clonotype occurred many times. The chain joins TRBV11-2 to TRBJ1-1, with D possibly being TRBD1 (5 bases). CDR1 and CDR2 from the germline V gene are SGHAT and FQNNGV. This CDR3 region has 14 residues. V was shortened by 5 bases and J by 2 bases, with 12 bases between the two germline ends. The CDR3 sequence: CASSQMQGNTEAFF. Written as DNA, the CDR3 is TGTGCCAGCAGCCAGATGCAGGGAAACACTGAAGCTTTCTTT.

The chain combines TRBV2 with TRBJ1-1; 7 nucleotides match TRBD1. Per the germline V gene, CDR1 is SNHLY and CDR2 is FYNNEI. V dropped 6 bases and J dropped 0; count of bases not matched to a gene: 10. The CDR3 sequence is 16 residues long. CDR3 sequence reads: CASSQTGTAMNTEAFF. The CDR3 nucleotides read TGTGCCAGCAGCCAAACCGGGACAGCCATGAACACTGAAGCTTTCTTT.

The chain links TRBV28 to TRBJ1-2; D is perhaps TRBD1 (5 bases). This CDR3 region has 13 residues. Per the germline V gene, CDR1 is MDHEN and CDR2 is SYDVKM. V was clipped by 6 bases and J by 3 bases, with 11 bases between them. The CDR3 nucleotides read TGTGCCAGCAGCACGGGGACCGACTATGGCTACACCTTC. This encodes CASSTGTDYGYTF.

CDR3 sequence: CASSVGPGPTGAFF. CDR3 coding DNA: TGTGCCAGCAGCGTAGGGCCCGGGCCCACTGGGGCTTTCTTT. V gene TRBV9 combines with J gene TRBJ1-1, with D unresolved. This CDR3 has 14 amino acids. CDR1 and CDR2 from the germline V gene are SGDLS and YYNGEE. The V gene lost 0 bases and the J gene lost 11 bases, with 17 bases spanning the gap. The whole variable domain, remainder taken from reference TRBV9 and TRBJ1-1, is DSGVTQTPKHLITATGQRVTLRCSPRSGDLSVYWYQQSLDQGLQFLIQYYNGEERAKGNILERFSAQQFPDLHSELNLSSLELGDSALYFCASSVGPGPTGAFFGQGTRLTVV.

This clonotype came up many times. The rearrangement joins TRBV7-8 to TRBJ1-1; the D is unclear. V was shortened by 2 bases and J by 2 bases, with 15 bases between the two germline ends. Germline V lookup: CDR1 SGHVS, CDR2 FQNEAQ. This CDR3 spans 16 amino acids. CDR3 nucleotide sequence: TGTGCCAGCAGCTTACCCAGGCCCGGGAGCAACACTGAAGCTTTCTTT. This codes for CASSLPRPGSNTEAFF.

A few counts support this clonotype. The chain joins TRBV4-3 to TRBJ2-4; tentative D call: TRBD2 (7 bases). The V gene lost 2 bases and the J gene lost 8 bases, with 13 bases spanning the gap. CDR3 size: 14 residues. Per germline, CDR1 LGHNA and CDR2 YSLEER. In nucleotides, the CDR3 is TGCGCCAGCAGCCAATCGGGGGGCGGGGACATTCAGTACTTC. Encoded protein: CASSQSGGGDIQYF.

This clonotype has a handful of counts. The CDR3 DNA follows: TGTGCCAGCAGTTACTCGGCTACCCTACAGAATGAAAAACTGTTTTTT. As protein: CASSYSATLQNEKLFF. V is TRBV6-2 or TRBV6-3 and J is TRBJ1-4; D remains unclear. Trimming stripped 0 bases from V and 5 bases from J, with 13 bases between. Germline V lookup: CDR1 MNHEY, CDR2 SVGEGT. The CDR3 consists of 16 residues.

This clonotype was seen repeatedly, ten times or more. In DNA, the CDR3 is TGTGCCAGCAGCTTAAGAGTAGGACCAAGGGAAGCTTTCTTT. This encodes CASSLRVGPREAFF. The V gene is TRBV7-8, the J gene TRBJ1-1; no definite D call. Germline CDR1 reads SGHVS; CDR2 reads FQNEAQ. Trimming left V 2 bases short and J 8 bases short, with 15 bases between. CDR3 length: 14 residues.

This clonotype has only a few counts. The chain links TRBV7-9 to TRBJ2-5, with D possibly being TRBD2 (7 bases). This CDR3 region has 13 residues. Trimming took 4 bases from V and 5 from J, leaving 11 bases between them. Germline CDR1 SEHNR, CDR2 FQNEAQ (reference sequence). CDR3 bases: TGTGCCAGCAGCTGGGGGGGCGAGGAGACCCAGTACTTC. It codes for CASSWGGEETQYF. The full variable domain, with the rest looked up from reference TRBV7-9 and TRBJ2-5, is DTGVSQNPRHKITKRGQNVTFRCDPISEHNRLYWYRQTLGQGPEFLTYFQNEAQLEKSRLLSDRFSAERPKGSFSTLEIQRTEQGDSAMYLCASSWGGEETQYFGPGTRLLVL.

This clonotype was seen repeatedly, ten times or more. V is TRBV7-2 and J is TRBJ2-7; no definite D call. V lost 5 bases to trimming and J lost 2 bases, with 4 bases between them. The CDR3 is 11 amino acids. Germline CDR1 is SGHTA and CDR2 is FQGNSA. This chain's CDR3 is CASSVAYEQYF. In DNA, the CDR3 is TGTGCCAGCAGCGTGGCCTACGAGCAGTACTTC.

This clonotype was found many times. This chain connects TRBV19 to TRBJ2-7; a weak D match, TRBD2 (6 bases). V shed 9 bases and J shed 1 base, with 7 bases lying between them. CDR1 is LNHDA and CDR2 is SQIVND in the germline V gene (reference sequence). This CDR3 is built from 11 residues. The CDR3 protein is CASGTSYEQYF. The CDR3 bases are TGTGCCAGCGGGACTTCCTACGAGCAGTACTTC.

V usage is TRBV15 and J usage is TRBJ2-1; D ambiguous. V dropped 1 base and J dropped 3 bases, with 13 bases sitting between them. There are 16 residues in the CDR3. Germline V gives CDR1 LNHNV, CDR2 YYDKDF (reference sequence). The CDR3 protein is CATSRVDRVNYNEQFF. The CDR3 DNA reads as TGTGCCACCAGCAGAGTGGATAGGGTCAACTACAATGAGCAGTTCTTC.

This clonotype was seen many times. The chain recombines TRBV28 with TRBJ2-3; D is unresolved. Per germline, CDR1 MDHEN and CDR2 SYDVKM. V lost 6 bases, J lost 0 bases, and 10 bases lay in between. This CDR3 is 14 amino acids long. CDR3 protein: CASREQRSTDTQYF. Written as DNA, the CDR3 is TGTGCCAGCAGAGAGCAAAGGAGCACAGATACGCAGTATTTT.

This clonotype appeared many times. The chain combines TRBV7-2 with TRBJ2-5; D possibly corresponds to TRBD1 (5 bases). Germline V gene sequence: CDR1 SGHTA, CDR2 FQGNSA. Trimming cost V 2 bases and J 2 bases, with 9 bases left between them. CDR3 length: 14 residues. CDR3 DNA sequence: TGTGCCAGCAGCTTACATGCAGGGCAAGAGACCCAGTACTTC. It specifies CASSLHAGQETQYF.

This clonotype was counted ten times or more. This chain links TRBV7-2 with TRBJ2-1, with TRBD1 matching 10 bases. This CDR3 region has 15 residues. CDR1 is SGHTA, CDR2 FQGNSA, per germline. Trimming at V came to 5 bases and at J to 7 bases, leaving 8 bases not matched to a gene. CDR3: CASSLRDRGSNEQFF. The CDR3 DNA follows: TGTGCCAGCAGCCTACGGGACAGGGGCTCGAATGAGCAGTTCTTC. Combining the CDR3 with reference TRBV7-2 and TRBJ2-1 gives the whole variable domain GAGVSQSPSNKVTEKGKDVELRCDPISGHTALYWYRQSLGQGLEFLIYFQGNSAPDKSGLPSDRFSAERTGGSVSTLTIQRTQQEDSAVYLCASSLRDRGSNEQFFGPGTRLTVL.

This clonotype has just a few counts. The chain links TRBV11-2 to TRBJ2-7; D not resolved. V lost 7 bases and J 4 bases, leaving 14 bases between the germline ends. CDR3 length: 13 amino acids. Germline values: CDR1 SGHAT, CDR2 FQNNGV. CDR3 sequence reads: CASTLSSGYEQYF. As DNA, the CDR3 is TGTGCCAGCACTCTAAGTTCGGGTTACGAGCAGTACTTC.

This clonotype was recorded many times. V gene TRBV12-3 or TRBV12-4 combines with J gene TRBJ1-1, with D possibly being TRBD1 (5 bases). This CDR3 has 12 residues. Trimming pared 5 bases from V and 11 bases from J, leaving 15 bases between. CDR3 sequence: CASSPQGGAAFF. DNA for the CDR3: TGTGCCAGCAGTCCCCAAGGAGGGGCGGCTTTCTTT.

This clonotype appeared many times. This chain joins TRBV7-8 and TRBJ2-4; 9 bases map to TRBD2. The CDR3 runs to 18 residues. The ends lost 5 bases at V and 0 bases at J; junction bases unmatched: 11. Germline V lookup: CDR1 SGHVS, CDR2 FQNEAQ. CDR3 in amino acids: CASSRWIAGDIAKNIQYF. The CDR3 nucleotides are TGTGCCAGCAGCCGTTGGATAGCGGGAGACATAGCCAAAAACATTCAGTACTTC.

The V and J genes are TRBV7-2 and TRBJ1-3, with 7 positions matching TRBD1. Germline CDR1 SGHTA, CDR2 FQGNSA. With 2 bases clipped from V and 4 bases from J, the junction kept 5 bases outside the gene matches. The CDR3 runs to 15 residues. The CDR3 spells CASSLRGQKGNTIYF. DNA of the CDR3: TGTGCCAGCAGCTTACGGGGACAGAAAGGAAACACCATATATTTT.

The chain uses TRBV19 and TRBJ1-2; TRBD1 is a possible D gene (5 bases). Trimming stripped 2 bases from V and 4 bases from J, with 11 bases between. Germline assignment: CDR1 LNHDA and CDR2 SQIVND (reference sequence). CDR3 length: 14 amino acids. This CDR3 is CASSIRGGFYGYTF. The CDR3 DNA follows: TGTGCCAGTAGTATAAGGGGCGGATTCTATGGCTACACCTTC.

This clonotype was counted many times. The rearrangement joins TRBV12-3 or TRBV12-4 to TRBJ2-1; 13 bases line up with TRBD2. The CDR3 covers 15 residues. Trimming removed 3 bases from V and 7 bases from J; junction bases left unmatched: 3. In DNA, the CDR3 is TGTGCCAGCAGTTTTACTAGCGGGGGGGCGAATGAGCAGTTCTTC. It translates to CASSFTSGGANEQFF.

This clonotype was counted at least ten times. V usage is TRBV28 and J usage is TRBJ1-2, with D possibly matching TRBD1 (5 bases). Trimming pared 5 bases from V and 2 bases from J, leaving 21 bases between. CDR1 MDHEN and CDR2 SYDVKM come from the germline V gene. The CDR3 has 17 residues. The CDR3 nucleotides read TGTGCCAGCAGTCTTCAGGGAAACAATTCCCCAAACTATGGCTACACCTTC. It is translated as CASSLQGNNSPNYGYTF.

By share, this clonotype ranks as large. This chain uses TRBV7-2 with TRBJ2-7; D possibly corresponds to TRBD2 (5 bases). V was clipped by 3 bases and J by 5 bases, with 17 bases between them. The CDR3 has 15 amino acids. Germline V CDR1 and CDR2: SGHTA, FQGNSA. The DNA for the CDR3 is TGTGCCAGCAGCTTTTGGGGAAATCCACTAGACGAGCAGTACTTC. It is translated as CASSFWGNPLDEQYF.

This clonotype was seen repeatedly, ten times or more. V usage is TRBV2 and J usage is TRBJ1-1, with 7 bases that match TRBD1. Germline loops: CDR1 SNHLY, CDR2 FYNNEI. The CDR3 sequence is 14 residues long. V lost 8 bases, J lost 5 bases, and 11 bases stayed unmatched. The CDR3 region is CASRRTTGQTEAFF. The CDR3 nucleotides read TGTGCCAGCCGCCGAACGACAGGGCAGACTGAAGCTTTCTTT.

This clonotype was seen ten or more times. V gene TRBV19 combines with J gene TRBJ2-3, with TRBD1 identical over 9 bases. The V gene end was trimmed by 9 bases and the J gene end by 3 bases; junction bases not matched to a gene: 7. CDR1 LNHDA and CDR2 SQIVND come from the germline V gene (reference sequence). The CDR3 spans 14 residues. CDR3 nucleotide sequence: TGTGCCAGCAAATGGGACAGGGCGACAGATACGCAGTATTTT. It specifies CASKWDRATDTQYF.